The entry that follows covers one T cell receptor (beta chain) sequence. Its antigen is still unknown. The data stem from a study of CD4 T cell repertoires in COVID-19. Study results and caveats: Sharing of several most expanded SARS-CoV-2-reactive clonotypes across memory subsets suggested intraclonal diversification.

TCRdb's copy holds only in-frame clones and misses some; the assay was immunoSEQ multiplex PCR. Here the sample spans 70,000 to 95,000 clones, about 80% being singletons. The V end lost 2 bases, the J end lost 10 bases, and 13 bases lay between the germline ends. From germline, CDR1 is LNHNV and CDR2 YYDKDF (reference sequence). CDR3 length: 13 amino acids. The source material was CD4+ T cells from peripheral blood, sampled after recovery from COVID-19. This TCR was recovered from a human donor who had COVID-19. This chain joins TRBV15 and TRBJ2-3; D might be TRBD2 (6 bases). CDR3 coding DNA: TGTGCCACCAGCAGATATACTAGCTCAGCGCAGTATTTT. Its protein product is CATSRYTSSAQYF.